These T cell receptor beta chains were read from a single sample in a study of post-analysis software for immune sequencing data. TCRdb recomputed calls from the PCR reads with MiXCR, one row per CDR3 protein. The data hold around 700,000 distinct CDR3 sequences, with 59% observed a single time. Input material: blood. The origin of the receptors is a girl aged 2-9 years with multiple sclerosis. Both conserved end residues are part of each CDR3. A D gene is named only where the DNA matches it firmly. Size is omitted from some rows. Given values are once, few, many or a class for expanded clones.

DNA | CDR3 | V | size | J | D
TGTGCCAGCAGCCAAGAAGAGGGTGGGGGCAGCCAGAACTACGAGCAGTACTTC | CASSQEEGGGSQNYEQYF | TRBV4-2 | NA | TRBJ2-7 | NA
TGCAGCGTTGAAGATTGGGAGATAGGGCTACCCAATGAGCAGTTCTTC | CSVEDWEIGLPNEQFF | TRBV29-1 | few | TRBJ2-1 | NA
TGTGCCAGCAGCTTTAAGGGTCCTAGCACGGATACGCAGTATTTT | CASSFKGPSTDTQYF | TRBV5-6 | NA | TRBJ2-3 | NA
TGTGCCAGCAGCCAGCCCCCCACAGGGCTTGAGACCCAGTACTTC | CASSQPPTGLETQYF | TRBV5-5 | few | TRBJ2-5 | NA
TGTGCCAGCAGTTCTACTAGCGGGGGGGCCCCAGATGTGCAGTATTTT | CASSSTSGGAPDVQYF | TRBV12-3/TRBV12-4 | NA | TRBJ2-3 | TRBD2
TGCGCCAGCAGCTTTCCGGAGGGGTCTGGGAATGAGCAGTTCTTC | CASSFPEGSGNEQFF | TRBV5-1 | NA | TRBJ2-1 | NA
TGTGCCAGCAGCTTAGTTGGGTCGGGGGTCCCAGAGACCCAGTACTTC | CASSLVGSGVPETQYF | TRBV7-2 | NA | TRBJ2-5 | NA
TGTGCCAGCAGTTTTCGGATCCTAGCGGGAGGGGGTACTGATGAGCAGTTCTTC | CASSFRILAGGGTDEQFF | TRBV12-3/TRBV12-4 | NA | TRBJ2-1 | TRBD2
TGTGCCAGCAGCGAACAGGCTGACTATGGCTACACCTTC | CASSEQADYGYTF | TRBV7-9 | once | TRBJ1-2 | NA
TGCAGCGTGACCCCGAGACAGGATCAAGAGACCCAGTACTTC | CSVTPRQDQETQYF | TRBV29-1 | NA | TRBJ2-5 | NA
TGTGCCAGCAGCTTAGAGCGCGGCTCACCCCTCCACTTT | CASSLERGSPLHF | TRBV7-2 | NA | TRBJ1-6 | NA
TGCAGCGTTGAGGCCCAGGGGGCGAATCGTAACTATGGCTACACCTTC | CSVEAQGANRNYGYTF | TRBV29-1 | NA | TRBJ1-2 | TRBD1
TGTGCCAGCAGCGTAAGCGGTTCCGGGGAGCAGTACTTC | CASSVSGSGEQYF | TRBV9 | NA | TRBJ2-7 | NA
TGTGCCAGCAGCCTGACAGGGGGCGCTAAAGGCTACACCTTC | CASSLTGGAKGYTF | TRBV6-1 | NA | TRBJ1-2 | TRBD1
TGTGCCACCAGTGGGCGGCAGGGCGGGAGGGCCGCAGATACGCAGTATTTT | CATSGRQGGRAADTQYF | TRBV24-1 | few | TRBJ2-3 | TRBD2
TGCAACGTCGACAAGAATGGCTACACCTTC | CNVDKNGYTF | TRBV29-1 | NA | TRBJ1-2 | NA
TGTGCCAGCAGCGGGTTCAGCTCTGGGGCCAACGTCCTGACTTTC | CASSGFSSGANVLTF | TRBV12-3/TRBV12-4 | NA | TRBJ2-6 | NA
TGCAGTGCTAGTGGGGCTAGCGGGAGCAATGAGCAGTTCTTC | CSASGASGSNEQFF | TRBV20-1 | NA | TRBJ2-1 | TRBD2
TGTGCCAGCTCAGCCTCAACAGGGGTTCACTATGGCTACACCTTC | CASSASTGVHYGYTF | TRBV18 | NA | TRBJ1-2 | TRBD1
TGTGCCAGCAGTGAATATACAGGTTTAACTACCTACGAGCAGTACTTC | CASSEYTGLTTYEQYF | TRBV25-1 | NA | TRBJ2-7 | NA
TGTGCCAGCAGCTCATTCGGGACTAGCTCTTCGTATGAGCAGTTCTTC | CASSSFGTSSSYEQFF | TRBV12-3/TRBV12-4 | NA | TRBJ2-1 | TRBD2
TGTGCCAGCAGTTTGATGGGGGAAACCACTGAAGCTTTCTTT | CASSLMGETTEAFF | TRBV12-3/TRBV12-4 | few | TRBJ1-1 | NA
TGTGCCAGCAGCCCGATTGGCCGAAGCACAGATACGCAGTATTTT | CASSPIGRSTDTQYF | TRBV6-2/TRBV6-3 | NA | TRBJ2-3 | NA
TGTGCCAGCAGCTCCGACCCGGCCTCCTACGAGCAGTACTTC | CASSSDPASYEQYF | TRBV7-9 | NA | TRBJ2-7 | NA
TGTGCCAGCAGTCTGGGACAGGTCTATGGCTACACCTTC | CASSLGQVYGYTF | TRBV6-5 | NA | TRBJ1-2 | TRBD1
TGTGCCAGCAGCCGACCCACACAGGGGCTGCATGGCTACACCTTC | CASSRPTQGLHGYTF | TRBV7-9 | NA | TRBJ1-2 | TRBD1
TGTGCCAGCAGCGGCCTCAGACAGGGAACCTACAATGAGCAGTTCTTC | CASSGLRQGTYNEQFF | TRBV9 | once | TRBJ2-1 | TRBD1
TGTGCCAGCAGCTTTTTGGAACGGGGACGGGGTTACAATGAGCAGTACTTC | CASSFLERGRGYNEQYF | TRBV13 | NA | TRBJ2-7 | NA
TGTGCCAGCACCTACCGGAGGGACGGGGGCTACACCTTC | CASTYRRDGGYTF | TRBV12-3/TRBV12-4 | NA | TRBJ1-2 | NA
TGCGCCAGCAGCTTCGACCCGCAAGCGGGAGATACGCAGTATTTT | CASSFDPQAGDTQYF | TRBV5-1 | NA | TRBJ2-3 | NA
TGCGCCAGCAGTGTAGCCACTAGCGGGAGACGAGAGACCCAGTACTTC | CASSVATSGRRETQYF | TRBV10-2 | few | TRBJ2-5 | TRBD2
TGCGCCAGCAGCTTGTTTCAGAGGGAGACCCAGTACTTC | CASSLFQRETQYF | TRBV5-1 | NA | TRBJ2-5 | NA
TGCAGCGCTAGACTAGCGGGAGGAACCAGCGGGTCCTACAATGAGCAGTTCTTC | CSARLAGGTSGSYNEQFF | TRBV29-1 | NA | TRBJ2-1 | TRBD2
TGTGCCAGCGTCCGGAGCGGGGGGGCCAGTACAGATACGCAGTATTTT | CASVRSGGASTDTQYF | TRBV6-2/TRBV6-3 | NA | TRBJ2-3 | TRBD2
TGTGCCAGCAGCCGTGTTTTAGGACAGGGAAGGAATACGCAGTATTTT | CASSRVLGQGRNTQYF | TRBV5-6 | NA | TRBJ2-3 | TRBD1
TGTGCCAGCAGCAAACCCCAGCGGGACCCGGGGCGTAATGAGCAGTTCTTC | CASSKPQRDPGRNEQFF | TRBV7-2 | few | TRBJ2-1 | TRBD2
TGTGCCAGCAGCTTAGGAATTCCCAATCAGCCCCAGCATTTT | CASSLGIPNQPQHF | TRBV5-5 | NA | TRBJ1-5 | NA
TGTGCCAGCAGCTTGGACCCGACCTCCTACGAGCAGTACTTC | CASSLDPTSYEQYF | TRBV5-5 | NA | TRBJ2-7 | NA
TGTGCCAGCTCTCGGGACGGAGCCTACGAGCAGTACTTC | CASSRDGAYEQYF | TRBV18 | NA | TRBJ2-7 | NA
TGTGCCAGCAGGGTACAGGGGTGGGAAGGGGATACGCAGTATTTT | CASRVQGWEGDTQYF | TRBV7-2 | NA | TRBJ2-3 | TRBD1
TGTGCCAGCAGACGCCCTGGACAGTCAAACTATGGCTACACCTTC | CASRRPGQSNYGYTF | TRBV6-5 | NA | TRBJ1-2 | NA
TGCGCCAGCAGCGCGTGGACTGCTACTCCGCAGTACTTC | CASSAWTATPQYF | TRBV5-1 | NA | TRBJ2-5 | NA
TGTGCCAGCAGGTCCGGGACAAGGGCCTCTGGGGCCAACGTCCTGACTTTC | CASRSGTRASGANVLTF | TRBV6-2/TRBV6-3 | NA | TRBJ2-6 | NA
TGTGCCATCAGTGGAGGGCCGAATAACTATGGCTACACCTTC | CAISGGPNNYGYTF | TRBV10-3 | NA | TRBJ1-2 | NA
TGCGCCAGCAGCCGTACTAGCGGGGTGAACACCGGGGAGCGGTTTTTT | CASSRTSGVNTGERFF | TRBV5-1 | NA | TRBJ2-2 | TRBD2
TGCGCCAGCAGCCAAGATACCTTCCTCGACAGGGGCAATGAGCAGTTCTTC | CASSQDTFLDRGNEQFF | TRBV4-3 | NA | TRBJ2-1 | TRBD1
NA | CISVSEAPPTGSTYEQYF | TRBV7-5 | NA | TRBJ2-7 | NA
TGCGCCAGCAGTCGGGCGGGAGGGTCATACAATGAGCAGTTCTTC | CASSRAGGSYNEQFF | TRBV5-1 | NA | TRBJ2-1 | TRBD2
TGTGCCAGCAGCTTGGACAGGGGGTTCGGTTCACCCCTCCACTTT | CASSLDRGFGSPLHF | TRBV7-2 | NA | TRBJ1-6 | TRBD1
TGTGCCAGCAGTTCCAGCGGGAGAGATGAGCAGTTCTTC | CASSSSGRDEQFF | TRBV12-3/TRBV12-4 | NA | TRBJ2-1 | TRBD2
TGCGCCAGCAGTGCAACAATACAGGGGGTCGGGACCCAGTACTTC | CASSATIQGVGTQYF | TRBV10-1 | few | TRBJ2-5 | TRBD1
TGTGCCAGCAGCTTTACCGGGACAGGTCGATCCTCTGGGGCCAACGTCCTGACTTTC | CASSFTGTGRSSGANVLTF | TRBV7-3 | few | TRBJ2-6 | TRBD1
TGTGCCAGCAGTTTGACACCCGCAGGCTACACCTTC | CASSLTPAGYTF | TRBV5-6 | once | TRBJ1-2 | NA
TGCGCCAGCACCCTGGACCACTACGAGCAGTACTTC | CASTLDHYEQYF | TRBV5-1 | NA | TRBJ2-7 | NA
TGCAGTGCTACAACGGGACTAGCGGACGAGCAGTACTTC | CSATTGLADEQYF | TRBV20-1 | NA | TRBJ2-7 | TRBD2